This T cell receptor (beta chain) was documented in a study of cytomegalovirus exposure and HLA in healthy donors. Study background: Unique TCRs from HLA-typed donors, 65 million to 85 million of them, were held in an early data release. Findings of the study overall: The study flagged around 160 TCR beta chains as cytomegalovirus-associated.

A word on this clone: What it binds is unknown.

PCR employed 60 Vbeta and 13 Jbeta primers. Sequenced by immunoSEQ multiplex PCR; TCRdb stores in-frame clones only, minus some. The repertoire holds 200,000 to 250,000 clones, with roughly 88% as singletons. The sequencing input was PBMCs. The sequence was obtained from a boy aged 2 to 9 in good health and CMV-seronegative.

CDR3: CASSSLGYEQFF. The DNA of the CDR3 is TGTGCCAGCAGCTCCCTGGGCTATGAGCAGTTCTTC. The rearrangement joins TRBV7-2 to TRBJ2-1; D gene ambiguous. Trimming stripped 4 bases from V and 8 bases from J, with 9 bases between. This CDR3 is 12 amino acids long. Germline assignment: CDR1 SGHTA and CDR2 FQGNSA. The whole variable domain, remainder taken from reference TRBV7-2 and TRBJ2-1, is GAGVSQSPSNKVTEKGKDVELRCDPISGHTALYWYRQSLGQGLEFLIYFQGNSAPDKSGLPSDRFSAERTGGSVSTLTIQRTQQEDSAVYLCASSSLGYEQFFGPGTRLTVL.